The source of this T cell receptor (beta chain) is a study of beta chain features in type 1 diabetes. Study outcomes and limitations: TCRB CDR3s from Type 1 diabetes patients were moderately but significantly shorter in all four CD4+ subsets.

Investigators reverse transcribed all isolated RNA, so they sequenced expressed TCRB transcripts. Sequencing was performed with immunoSEQ multiplex PCR; in TCRdb, only in-frame clones are kept and a portion is missing. The data hold about 340,000 clones, with approximately 15% observed a single time. This clone was found once. As yet, its antigen is unknown. Unmatched junction bases numbered 8, after V lost 1 base and J lost 8 bases. Germline V gives CDR1 MNHEY, CDR2 SVGAGI. This CDR3 is built from 15 residues. This TCR was recovered from a woman between 18 and 30 years old with type 1 diabetes. This chain joins TRBV6-5 and TRBJ1-2; TRBD1 matches 9 bases. The specimen was naive CD4+ T cells from blood. The CDR3 is CASSYYTGGAGGYTF. CDR3 DNA sequence: TGTGCCAGCAGTTACTACACAGGGGGCGCAGGGGGCTACACCTTC.